The rows below give T cell receptor beta chains drawn from one sample of a study of shared clonotypes between healthy human individuals. This table comes from immunoSEQ multiplex PCR, and its TCRdb copy is limited to in-frame clones, with some not included. The sample lists 2 million to 2.5 million clones, just over 90% occurring once. Sequencing was done on a sample of naive CD8+ T cells from PBMCs. These receptors were obtained from a young man in good health. Some clones in this sample may be carry-over from other donors' samples. Each CDR3 is given with its conserved first and last residue. A D gene is named only where the DNA matches it firmly. Size is stated for part of the rows, as once, few or many counts, or as a class when the clone is expanded.

TRBD1	.	TRBV6-5	TRBJ1-2	CASSTDRGSYGYTF	TGTGCCAGCAGTACGGACAGGGGGAGCTATGGCTACACCTTC
.	.	TRBV28	TRBJ2-1	CASRFLESGEQFF	TGTGCCAGCAGGTTCTTGGAGTCCGGAGAGCAGTTCTTC
.	.	TRBV4-3	TRBJ2-1	CASGRLAGEQFF	TGCGCCAGCGGGCGACTGGCAGGTGAGCAGTTCTTC
.	.	TRBV28	TRBJ2-7	CASSLRQAYEQYF	TGTGCCAGCAGTTTAAGGCAGGCCTACGAGCAGTACTTC
TRBD2	.	TRBV27	TRBJ2-1	CASSWQTSGYNEQFF	TGTGCCAGCAGTTGGCAGACTAGCGGGTACAATGAGCAGTTCTTC
TRBD2	.	TRBV13	TRBJ2-7	CASSTRTSGSSSYEQYF	TGTGCCAGCAGCACTCGGACTAGCGGGAGTAGCTCCTACGAGCAGTACTTC
TRBD1	.	TRBV9	TRBJ1-3	CASSAGGVPGNTIYF	TGTGCCAGCAGCGCAGGGGGCGTTCCTGGAAACACCATATATTTT
.	.	TRBV9	TRBJ2-5	CASSVGGRVQETQYF	TGTGCCAGCAGCGTAGGAGGGAGAGTCCAAGAGACCCAGTACTTC
TRBD1	.	TRBV4-1	TRBJ2-1	CASSQVGQRHEQFF	TGCGCCAGCAGCCAAGTGGGACAGCGCCATGAGCAGTTCTTC
.	.	TRBV18	TRBJ1-4	CASSREFKSEKLFF	TGTGCCAGCTCTCGTGAGTTCAAGTCTGAAAAACTGTTTTTT
.	.	TRBV19	TRBJ1-1	CASSPGTEAFF	TGTGCCAGTAGTCCCGGCACTGAAGCTTTCTTT
TRBD1	.	TRBV7-7	TRBJ2-7	CASSPRQGASHEQYF	TGTGCCAGCAGCCCTCGACAGGGGGCAAGCCACGAGCAGTACTTC
TRBD1	.	TRBV28	TRBJ2-7	CASRTLRDSPYEQYF	TGTGCCAGCAGAACCCTCCGGGACAGCCCTTACGAGCAGTACTTC
.	.	TRBV6-5	TRBJ2-1	CASSYSIGEWSNEQFF	TGTGCCAGCAGTTACTCAATCGGGGAGTGGTCGAATGAGCAGTTCTTC
.	.	TRBV7-9	TRBJ1-2	CASSTVGYTF	TGTGCCAGCAGCACCGTGGGCTACACCTTC
.	few	TRBV27	TRBJ1-5	CASSLRQSGGQPQHF	TGTGCCAGCAGTTTACGACAGTCAGGAGGTCAGCCCCAGCATTTT
.	.	TRBV6-5	TRBJ2-1	CASSYSKSWGEQFF	TGTGCCAGCAGTTACTCTAAAAGCTGGGGAGAGCAGTTCTTC
.	few	TRBV27	TRBJ1-5	CASSLSWGAGPQHF	TGTGCCAGCAGTTTATCGTGGGGTGCAGGGCCCCAGCATTTT
.	once	TRBV2	TRBJ2-1	CASPSNTHNEQFF	TGTGCCAGCCCGTCTAATACTCACAATGAGCAGTTCTTC
TRBD1	.	TRBV7-2	TRBJ1-4	CASSGYKIQGNGEKLFF	TGTGCCAGCAGCGGTTATAAGATACAGGGGAATGGTGAAAAACTGTTTTTT
TRBD2	.	TRBV5-1	TRBJ2-3	CASSPEGTSDTDTQYF	TGCGCCAGCAGCCCGGAAGGGACTAGCGACACAGATACGCAGTATTTT
.	once	TRBV9	TRBJ2-7	CASSVAASGEQYF	TGTGCCAGCAGCGTAGCGGCTAGTGGAGAGCAGTACTTC
.	few	TRBV19	TRBJ1-2	CASSAINGYTF	TGTGCCAGTAGTGCGATTAATGGCTACACCTTC
TRBD1	.	TRBV28	TRBJ2-3	CASRQTGGASTDTQYF	TGTGCCAGCAGACAAACAGGGGGCGCGTCCACAGATACGCAGTATTTT
.	.	TRBV18	TRBJ2-1	CASSPPTYQYNEQFF	TGTGCCAGCTCACCTCCAACCTACCAGTACAATGAGCAGTTCTTC
.	.	TRBV6-5	TRBJ2-5	CASSYGDRRETQYF	TGTGCCAGCAGTTACGGCGACAGGCGGGAGACCCAGTACTTC
TRBD2	once	TRBV7-2	TRBJ2-7	CASSHARGLAGYEQYF	TGTGCCAGCAGCCACGCTCGAGGACTAGCGGGATACGAGCAGTACTTC
.	.	TRBV27	TRBJ2-7	CASSSTFTGPTAYEQYF	TGTGCCAGCAGTTCGACGTTTACTGGTCCAACGGCTTACGAGCAGTACTTC
.	.	TRBV1	TRBJ1-1	CTSSRPILNTEAFF	TGCACCAGCAGTCGCCCGATCTTAAACACTGAAGCTTTCTTT
.	.	TRBV9	TRBJ2-4	CASSVSSGKNIQYF	TGTGCCAGCAGCGTAAGCAGCGGGAAAAACATTCAGTACTTC
TRBD2	.	TRBV6-5	TRBJ2-5	CASSYLGLAQETQYF	TGTGCCAGCAGTTACTTGGGACTAGCTCAAGAGACCCAGTACTTC
.	.	TRBV27	TRBJ2-1	CASSLMGPNEQFF	TGTGCCAGCAGTTTAATGGGCCCCAATGAGCAGTTCTTC
.	.	TRBV28	TRBJ1-2	CASRLRDGTSVVYGYTF	TGTGCCAGCAGACTCCGGGACGGTACGTCCGTGGTCTATGGCTACACCTTC
.	few	TRBV5-4	TRBJ1-2	CASSLNGIYGYTF	TGTGCCAGCAGCTTGAATGGAATCTATGGCTACACCTTC
TRBD2	once	TRBV5-1	TRBJ2-3	CASSVAGGPTDTQYF	TGCGCCAGCAGCGTAGCGGGAGGGCCCACAGATACGCAGTATTTT
.	.	TRBV4-1	TRBJ1-5	CASSQRANQPQHF	TGCGCCAGCAGCCAGAGAGCCAATCAGCCCCAGCATTTT
TRBD1	once	TRBV19	TRBJ2-1	CASTPGQGYNEQFF	TGTGCCAGTACCCCGGGACAGGGTTACAATGAGCAGTTCTTC
.	.	TRBV5-1	TRBJ2-1	CASRPGRTYNEQFF	TGCGCCAGCCGGCCGGGGCGAACCTACAATGAGCAGTTCTTC
.	.	TRBV7-6	TRBJ1-1	CASSLGQGVEAFF	TGTGCCAGCAGCTTAGGGCAGGGAGTAGAAGCTTTCTTT
TRBD1	.	TRBV9	TRBJ1-2	CASSAGQGRYGYTF	TGTGCCAGCAGCGCCGGACAGGGGAGATACGGCTACACCTTC
.	.	TRBV11-2	TRBJ2-7	CASSSRDTYEQYF	TGTGCCAGCAGCTCCAGGGACACCTACGAGCAGTACTTC
.	.	TRBV11-2	TRBJ2-7	CASSPGRREQYF	TGTGCCAGCAGCCCGGGGCGTCGGGAGCAGTACTTC
.	.	TRBV5-1	TRBJ2-1	CASSRRSGEQFF	TGCGCCAGCAGCCGTCGAAGCGGTGAGCAGTTCTTC
.	few	TRBV9	TRBJ1-1	CASSVDRGEAFF	TGTGCCAGCAGCGTGGATAGGGGGGAAGCTTTCTTT
TRBD2	.	TRBV4-3	TRBJ2-7	CASSLGTISYEQYF	TGCGCCAGCAGCCTCGGGACTATCTCCTACGAGCAGTACTTC
TRBD2	.	TRBV6-5	TRBJ2-3	CASSLTSGEDTQYF	TGTGCCAGCAGTCTGACTAGCGGGGAAGATACGCAGTATTTT
TRBD1	.	TRBV10-3	TRBJ1-1	CAIRDRGYTEAFF	TGTGCCATCAGGGACAGGGGATACACTGAAGCTTTCTTT
.	.	TRBV27	TRBJ2-1	CASSLADSPYNEQFF	TGTGCCAGCAGTTTAGCGGACTCCCCTTACAATGAGCAGTTCTTC
.	.	TRBV4-3	TRBJ2-7	CASSQEVAWRGISSYEQYF	TGCGCCAGCAGCCAAGAAGTGGCTTGGCGGGGAATTAGCTCCTACGAGCAGTACTTC
.	.	TRBV27	TRBJ1-4	CASSLSRRSRDEKLFF	TGTGCCAGCAGTTTATCGAGGAGGTCAAGGGATGAAAAACTGTTTTTT
.	.	TRBV11-2	TRBJ2-7	CASSLGGSSYEQYF	TGTGCCAGCAGCTTAGGTGGGAGTTCCTACGAGCAGTACTTC
TRBD1	once	TRBV27	TRBJ1-4	CASSSRGQGVGNEKLFF	TGTGCCAGCAGTTCAAGGGGACAGGGGGTTGGTAATGAAAAACTGTTTTTT
.	.	TRBV27	TRBJ2-1	CASSLAGAYNEQFF	TGTGCCAGCAGTTTAGCGGGTGCCTACAATGAGCAGTTCTTC
TRBD2	.	TRBV30	TRBJ2-1	CAWSPSGLAGGVKNEQFF	TGTGCCTGGAGCCCTTCCGGACTAGCGGGAGGGGTGAAGAATGAGCAGTTCTTC
.	.	TRBV11-2	TRBJ2-1	CASRRLTGENEQFF	TGTGCCAGCAGACGATTAACGGGGGAAAATGAGCAGTTCTTC
.	.	TRBV27	TRBJ1-1	CASSFSPPSRNTEAFF	TGTGCCAGCAGTTTTTCTCCCCCGAGCCGGAACACTGAAGCTTTCTTT
.	.	TRBV27	TRBJ2-7	CASSLQVSSYEQYF	TGTGCCAGCAGTTTACAGGTGTCCTCCTACGAGCAGTACTTC
.	once	TRBV29-1	TRBJ2-2	CSVEPDANTGELFF	TGCAGCGTTGAGCCCGACGCGAACACCGGGGAGCTGTTTTTT
TRBD1	.	TRBV7-9	TRBJ2-5	CASSLGTGEKTQYF	TGTGCCAGCAGCTTAGGAACAGGGGAGAAGACCCAGTACTTC